Below are 3 T cell receptor beta chains sequenced from a single sample in a study of cytomegalovirus exposure and HLA in healthy donors. The study ran its PCR with 60 Vbeta and 13 Jbeta primers. Repertoires were generated with immunoSEQ multiplex PCR, while TCRdb's copy carries only in-frame clones and drops some. This sample's table reports 50,000 to 70,000 clones. The material sequenced was PBMCs. The receptors were sampled from a woman younger than 35 in good health and CMV-seronegative.

This chain joins TRBV4-1 and TRBJ2-2; no reliable D call. With 1 base removed from V and 5 bases from J, the gap between germline ends came to 8 bases. The CDR3 has 14 amino acids. CDR1 and CDR2 (germline): MGHRA, YSYEKL. The CDR3 bases are TGCGCCAGCAGCCAAGGGCTCGGGACCGGGGAGCTGTTTTTT. This encodes CASSQGLGTGELFF.

This sequence joins TRBV5-1 and TRBJ2-7, with 10 bases that match TRBD1. V was pared by 1 base and J by 5 bases, with 3 bases of the junction left unmatched. Germline V CDR1 and CDR2: SGHRS, YFSETQ. This CDR3 comprises 14 residues. Here the CDR3 DNA reads TGCGCCAGCAGCTTGAGCGGGACAGGGGACGAGCAGTACTTC. Translation: CASSLSGTGDEQYF.

The chain is built from TRBV6-1 and TRBJ2-5, with a tentative D call TRBD2 (5 bases). The CDR3 runs to 12 residues. Germline loops: CDR1 MNHNS, CDR2 SASEGT. The V end was cut by 5 bases, the J end by 5 bases, with 9 bases between. The CDR3, as DNA: TGTGCCAGCAGTCAACTAGGGGAGACCCAGTACTTC. Protein sequence: CASSQLGETQYF.